The 30 T cell receptor beta chains reported below all come from one sample, sequenced in a study of T cells in narcolepsy. Method: immunoSEQ multiplex PCR; TCRdb's copy keeps in-frame clones and lacks some. The table has tens of thousands of clones, over 75% seen once. The sequencing input was CD45RA- memory CD4+ T cells from PBMCs. The receptor set was obtained from a human donor with narcolepsy.

This chain uses TRBV9 with TRBJ2-3; 12 positions match TRBD2. CDR1 is SGDLS, CDR2 YYNGEE, per germline. This CDR3 is built from 16 residues. Losses at the gene ends were 3 bases for V and 2 bases for J; bases not matched to a gene: 4. DNA of the CDR3: TGTGCCAGCAGCGCTGGACTAGCGGGGATCACAGATACGCAGTATTTT. Protein: CASSAGLAGITDTQYF.

The chain is built from TRBV10-3 and TRBJ1-3, with D unclear. The germline CDR1 and CDR2 sequences are ENHRY and SYGVKD. V was shortened by 3 bases and J by 0 bases, with 6 bases between the two germline ends. The CDR3 consists of 14 residues. The CDR3 nucleotides read TGTGCCATCAGTGACGGAAGCTCTGGAAACACCATATATTTT. Protein sequence: CAISDGSSGNTIYF.

The count of this clone is one. The same CDR3 can be traced to other DNA sequences in this sample. The V call is TRBV18, the J call TRBJ2-7; 9 bases match TRBD1. Germline CDR1 is KGHSH and CDR2 is LQKENI. The CDR3 runs to 16 residues. V gave up 0 bases and J gave up 3 bases; unmatched junction bases: 6. Here the CDR3 reads CASSPPGQGGYYEQYF. The CDR3 coding sequence is TGTGCCAGCTCACCACCGGGACAGGGAGGTTACTACGAGCAGTACTTC. Supplemented by reference TRBV18 and TRBJ2-7, the full variable domain reads NAGVMQNPRHLVRRRGQEARLRCSPMKGHSHVYWYRQLPEEGLKFMVYLQKENIIDESGMPKERFSAEFPKEGPSILRIQQVVRGDSAAYFCASSPPGQGGYYEQYFGPGTRLTVT.

The genes are TRBV6-5 and TRBJ2-7, with 10 nucleotides matching TRBD2. V lost 5 bases to trimming and J lost 4 bases; unmatched junction nucleotides: 5. The CDR3 length is 14 residues. Germline V gene sequence: CDR1 MNHEY, CDR2 SVGAGI. The CDR3, as DNA: TGTGCCAGCAGTAGCGGGGGGGCCTTTTACGAGCAGTACTTC. This sequence encodes CASSSGGAFYEQYF.

The genes are TRBV19 and TRBJ1-3; D is undetermined. The CDR3 runs to 14 residues. Per the germline V gene, CDR1 is LNHDA and CDR2 is SQIVND (reference sequence). V was cut by 10 bases and J by 0 bases, with 13 bases left in between. CDR3 region: CAIKGSGSGNTIYF. The CDR3 DNA reads as TGTGCCATCAAAGGGTCAGGCTCTGGAAACACCATATATTTT.

V and J are TRBV6-5 and TRBJ1-1, with 9 bases fitting TRBD1. The CDR3 runs 14 residues. Looked up from germline, CDR1 is MNHEY and CDR2 is SVGAGI. V shed 5 bases, J shed 5 bases, and the junction held 6 bases outside the gene matches. CDR3 in amino acids: CASSPGTGKTEAFF. The CDR3 nucleotides are TGTGCCAGCAGTCCCGGGACAGGGAAAACTGAAGCTTTCTTT.

CDR3 sequence reads: CASSSGLAGGPSEQFF. The DNA of the CDR3 is TGTGCCAGCAGTTCCGGACTAGCGGGGGGGCCTTCGGAGCAGTTCTTC. The V call is TRBV6-5, the J call TRBJ2-1, with 15 nucleotides matching TRBD2. The CDR3 extends over 16 amino acids. V dropped 4 bases and J dropped 10; count of bases not matched to a gene: 8. Germline loops: CDR1 MNHEY, CDR2 SVGAGI.

CDR3 amino acids: CASSYFNGELFF. DNA of the CDR3: TGTGCCAGCAGTTACTTTAACGGGGAGCTGTTTTTT. The chain combines TRBV27 with TRBJ2-2, with D unresolved. Germline V gives CDR1 MNHEY, CDR2 SMNVEV (reference sequence). The CDR3 totals 12 residues. The V gene lost 4 bases and the J gene lost 7 bases, with 7 bases spanning the gap.

V usage is TRBV7-2 and J usage is TRBJ2-7; 7 bases are a match to TRBD1. The CDR3 consists of 14 residues. Germline V gene lookup returns CDR1 SGHTA and CDR2 FQGNSA. Germline trimming cut 3 bases from V and 4 bases from J; bases unmatched to any gene: 6. DNA of the CDR3: TGTGCCAGCAGCTTTTGGGACAGAACTTACGAGCAGTACTTC. Amino acids: CASSFWDRTYEQYF.

This clone has just a few counts. The chain joins TRBV4-3 to TRBJ2-7; D is possibly TRBD2 (6 bases). CDR1 and CDR2 from the germline V gene are LGHNA and YSLEER. The CDR3 is 13 amino acids. V was shortened by 3 bases and J by 7 bases, with 13 bases between the two germline ends. CDR3 in DNA: TGCGCCAGCAGCCATTCCAGCGGGCGGGAGCAGTACTTC. Its translation is CASSHSSGREQYF.

The rearrangement uses TRBV7-2 and TRBJ1-2; 7 positions agree with TRBD1. With 5 bases clipped from V and 5 bases from J, the junction kept 11 bases outside the gene matches. Germline CDR1 is SGHTA and CDR2 is FQGNSA. The CDR3 has 15 residues. The CDR3 here is CASSTGALGLYGYTF. CDR3 nucleotides: TGTGCCAGCAGCACAGGGGCTCTCGGGCTTTATGGCTACACCTTC.

This chain joins TRBV5-5 and TRBJ1-3, with unresolved D. V shed 4 bases and J shed 0 bases, with 8 bases lying between them. This CDR3 is 14 amino acids long. CDR1 is SGHKS, CDR2 YYEKEE, per germline (reference sequence). The chain's CDR3 is CASSRGSSGNTIYF. CDR3 bases: TGTGCCAGCAGCCGCGGGAGCTCTGGAAACACCATATATTTT.

The chain is built from TRBV9 and TRBJ2-5; tentative D call: TRBD1 (6 bases). Germline lookup yields CDR1 SGDLS and CDR2 YYNGEE. This CDR3 comprises 15 residues. Trimming shortened V by 6 bases and J by 1 base, and 16 bases separated the two germline ends. This CDR3 reads CASTPGFRGQETQYF. Here the CDR3 DNA reads TGTGCCAGCACCCCTGGATTCAGGGGCCAAGAGACCCAGTACTTC.

This chain links TRBV5-1 with TRBJ1-2; 7 bases are a match to TRBD1. This CDR3 is 13 amino acids long. CDR1 is SGHRS and CDR2 is YFSETQ in the germline V gene. Losses at the gene ends were 6 bases for V and 5 bases for J; bases not matched to a gene: 7. The CDR3 loop reads CASTDRLEYGYTF. Here the CDR3 DNA reads TGCGCCAGCACGGACAGGTTGGAATATGGCTACACCTTC.

The chain uses TRBV9 and TRBJ2-6; D tentatively fits TRBD1 or TRBD2 (5 bases each). V dropped 3 bases and J dropped 5 bases, with 24 bases sitting between them. This CDR3 spans 19 amino acids. The germline V gene encodes CDR1 SGDLS and CDR2 YYNGEE. For the CDR3, the DNA is TGTGCCAGCAGCGCCAAGCCTTCAATTACAGGACTTTGGGCCAACGTCCTGACTTTC. It encodes CASSAKPSITGLWANVLTF.

This clone was counted a few times. The genes are TRBV6-5 and TRBJ1-3, with no clear D. Germline V gene lookup returns CDR1 MNHEY and CDR2 SVGAGI. Trimming pared 5 bases from V and 0 bases from J, leaving 8 bases between. The CDR3 is made up of 14 amino acids. The CDR3 spells CASSQAFSGNTIYF. CDR3 sequence (DNA): TGTGCCAGCAGTCAGGCCTTCTCTGGAAACACCATATATTTT.

V usage is TRBV2 and J usage is TRBJ2-7; perhaps TRBD1 as D (6 bases). The CDR3 covers 15 residues. Germline CDR1 is SNHLY and CDR2 is FYNNEI. V shed 6 bases and J shed 0 bases, with 15 bases lying between them. The CDR3 loop is CASRTTGMGSYEQYF. The CDR3 region has the DNA TGTGCCAGCAGAACTACAGGGATGGGCTCCTACGAGCAGTACTTC. Full variable domain (missing parts from reference TRBV2 and TRBJ2-7): EPEVTQTPSHQVTQMGQEVILRCVPISNHLYFYWYRQILGQKVEFLVSFYNNEISEKSEIFDDQFSVERPDGSNFTLKIRSTKLEDSAMYFCASRTTGMGSYEQYFGPGTRLTVT.

The chain carries TRBV6-6 and TRBJ1-5, with a weak D call TRBD1 (6 bases). Deletions cut 7 bases from V and 4 bases from J, with 17 bases between. Germline CDR1 MNHNY, CDR2 SVGAGI (reference sequence). The CDR3 runs 15 residues. The CDR3 region has the DNA TGTGCCAGCAACAGGGTTGTATCGGAAAATCAGCCCCAGCATTTT. Protein sequence: CASNRVVSENQPQHF.

As for this clone: Mismatch with germline at one junction end may stem from a read error. The chain is built from TRBV29-1 and TRBJ2-2; D is perhaps TRBD2 (5 bases). Germline V CDR1 and CDR2: SQVTM, ANQGSEA. This CDR3 comprises 12 residues. This chain's CDR3 is CSVEGLGGELFF. The CDR3 DNA reads as TGCAGCGTCGAAGGACTTGGCGGGGAGCTGTTTTTT.

The chain is built from TRBV7-3 and TRBJ1-1; D unresolved. The length of the CDR3 is 13 residues. CDR1 is SGHTA, CDR2 FQGTGA, per germline. The V and J ends lost 5 bases and 2 bases respectively, with 9 bases between them. The CDR3 reads CASSRVFNTEAFF. The CDR3 DNA sequence: TGTGCCAGCAGCCGCGTGTTTAACACTGAAGCTTTCTTT.

V gene TRBV9 combines with J gene TRBJ2-2; D remains ambiguous. The CDR3 is 13 residues long. V dropped 0 bases and J dropped 4 bases, with 4 bases sitting between them. The germline V gene has CDR1 SGDLS and CDR2 YYNGEE. The DNA of the CDR3 is TGTGCCAGCAGCGTAGGGGTCACCGGGGAGCTGTTTTTT. Translation gives CASSVGVTGELFF. Full variable domain (missing parts from reference TRBV9 and TRBJ2-2): DSGVTQTPKHLITATGQRVTLRCSPRSGDLSVYWYQQSLDQGLQFLIQYYNGEERAKGNILERFSAQQFPDLHSELNLSSLELGDSALYFCASSVGVTGELFFGEGSRLTVL.

The V call is TRBV19, the J call TRBJ2-1, with D tentatively TRBD2 (7 bases). This CDR3 has 19 amino acids. Germline CDR1 is LNHDA and CDR2 is SQIVND (reference sequence). The V end lost 7 bases, the J end lost 0 bases, and 25 bases lay between the germline ends. CDR3 bases: TGTGCCAGTACCCGCGGTGGCGGGGGCGCACCGAGCTCCTACAATGAGCAGTTCTTC. This codes for CASTRGGGGAPSSYNEQFF.

The CDR3 bases are TGTGCCAGCAGCTTAAGCCAGGGGCGGGACGAGCAGTACTTC. Translated: CASSLSQGRDEQYF. This chain connects TRBV7-9 to TRBJ2-7; possible D gene TRBD1, 6 bases. With 2 bases removed from V and 5 bases from J, the gap between germline ends came to 13 bases. The CDR3 extends over 14 amino acids. CDR1 is SEHNR and CDR2 is FQNEAQ in the germline V gene (reference sequence).

V gene TRBV28 combines with J gene TRBJ2-5; unclear D gene. V lost 3 bases to trimming and J lost 5 bases, with 10 bases between them. CDR1 is MDHEN, CDR2 SYDVKM, per germline. CDR3 length: 13 residues. CDR3 coding DNA: TGTGCCAGCAGTTTGCCGGGCTCGGAGACCCAGTACTTC. Translation gives CASSLPGSETQYF.

The CDR3 nucleotides read TGTGCCAGCAGCCCGACAGCGGTCTCTGGAAACACCATATATTTT. Its translation is CASSPTAVSGNTIYF. J is TRBJ1-3 and V is TRBV7-2; a weak D match, TRBD1 (5 bases). The CDR3 covers 15 residues. V lost 5 bases to trimming and J lost 0 bases, with 11 bases between them. Germline V gene lookup returns CDR1 SGHTA and CDR2 FQGNSA.

The chain combines TRBV30 with TRBJ1-6, with D unclear. The CDR3 is 15 amino acids. The V gene's germline CDR1 is GTSNPN and CDR2 SVGIG (reference sequence). V was pared by 0 bases and J by 3 bases, with 9 bases between. Here the CDR3 reads CAWSVSQNYNSPLHF. CDR3 nucleotides: TGTGCCTGGAGTGTTAGTCAGAACTATAATTCACCCCTCCACTTT.

The chain links TRBV4-1 to TRBJ2-7, with D hard to call. The V end was cut by 4 bases, the J end by 4 bases, with 8 bases between. This CDR3 region has 12 residues. Germline CDR1 and CDR2: MGHRA and YSYEKL. The CDR3 DNA is TGCGCCAGCAGCCTCGACGGATACGAGCAGTACTTC. It translates to CASSLDGYEQYF.

The chain is built from TRBV6-6 and TRBJ2-3; TRBD2 agrees at 12 bases. The ends lost 11 bases at V and 6 bases at J; junction bases unmatched: 6. CDR1 MNHNY and CDR2 SVGAGI come from the germline V gene (reference sequence). The CDR3 length is 13 residues. The CDR3, as DNA: TGTGCCTCGACTAGCGGGGGAGGGGATACGCAGTATTTT. Amino acids: CASTSGGGDTQYF.

This sequence joins TRBV10-3 and TRBJ2-3, with 11 nucleotides matching TRBD1. Germline CDR1 and CDR2: ENHRY and SYGVKD. V lost 0 bases and J lost 8; bases outside the gene matches: 7. The CDR3 contains 16 residues. CDR3 amino acids: CAISESGGQGVSTQYF. CDR3 coding DNA: TGTGCCATCAGTGAGTCGGGGGGACAGGGGGTCAGTACGCAGTATTTT.

The CDR3 is CASSLGDSSYNEQFF. CDR3 nucleotide sequence: TGTGCCAGCAGCTTAGGCGACAGCTCCTACAATGAGCAGTTCTTC. The genes are TRBV11-3 and TRBJ2-1; perhaps TRBD1 as D (5 bases). Trimming pared 1 base from V and 0 bases from J, leaving 7 bases between. CDR1 and CDR2 (germline): SGHNT, YENEEA. This CDR3 is 15 amino acids long.